This passage covers 32 T cell receptor beta chains from one sample sequenced in a study of T cells in tuberculosis. The protocol was immunoSEQ multiplex PCR, while the TCRdb copy is restricted to in-frame clones and leaves out a portion. The sample has more than 30,000 clones; approximately 94% are singletons. Sequencing used PBMCs. Source of these receptors: a donor aged 10-35 years with latent tuberculosis or without tuberculosis infection. Some clones in this sample may be carry-over from other donors' samples.

This chain links TRBV13 with TRBJ1-2, with TRBD1 identical over 12 bases. Germline V lookup: CDR1 PRHDT, CDR2 FYEKMQ (reference sequence). V trimming: 3 bases; J trimming: 4 bases; junction bases outside the gene matches: 6. This CDR3 is built from 16 residues. CDR3 region: CASSLGTGGAGYGYTF. The CDR3 DNA is TGTGCCAGCAGCTTGGGGACAGGGGGCGCGGGCTATGGCTACACCTTC.

The chain employs TRBV30 and TRBJ1-4, with 9 bases that match TRBD1. The CDR3 has 17 residues. Germline values: CDR1 GTSNPN, CDR2 SVGIG (reference sequence). J gave up 6 bases and V 3 bases, and 14 bases lay outside the gene matches. In nucleotides, the CDR3 is TGTGCCTGGAGCCCCGGGACAGGGTCGTCGTGGCATGAAAAACTGTTTTTT. This gives the protein CAWSPGTGSSWHEKLFF.

The genes are TRBV18 and TRBJ1-1; 7 bases fit TRBD1. The CDR3 length is 14 residues. Per the germline V gene, CDR1 is KGHSH and CDR2 is LQKENI. With 7 bases clipped from V and 3 bases from J, the junction kept 8 bases outside the gene matches. The CDR3 sequence: CASLSRQGDTEAFF. As DNA, the CDR3 is TGTGCCAGCTTATCCCGACAGGGTGACACTGAAGCTTTCTTT.

The chain links TRBV14 to TRBJ1-2; D perhaps matches TRBD1 (5 bases). This CDR3 has 16 residues. V was trimmed by 4 bases and J by 0 bases, leaving 15 bases between them. Germline CDR1 is SGHDN and CDR2 is FVKESK. CDR3 amino acids: CASSPSGHPTNYGYTF. Written as DNA, the CDR3 is TGTGCCAGCAGCCCTTCAGGACACCCTACTAACTATGGCTACACCTTC.

The chain employs TRBV5-6 and TRBJ2-2, with D hard to call. In germline, CDR1 is SGHDT, CDR2 YYEEEE. The CDR3 consists of 13 residues. V lost 2 bases to trimming and J lost 1 base, with 3 bases between them. CDR3 nucleotide sequence: TGTGCCAGCAGCTTTCAGAACACCGGGGAGCTGTTTTTT. Protein: CASSFQNTGELFF.

The chain joins TRBV30 to TRBJ1-3, with 10 bases aligning to TRBD1. Germline trimming cut 0 bases from V and 2 bases from J; bases unmatched to any gene: 7. The CDR3 spans 17 residues. CDR1 and CDR2 (germline): GTSNPN, SVGIG (reference sequence). The CDR3 is CAWSVPGQGWTGNTIYF. Written as DNA, the CDR3 is TGTGCCTGGAGTGTACCGGGACAGGGGTGGACTGGAAACACCATATATTTT.

The V gene is TRBV19, the J gene TRBJ1-6; 7 positions agree with TRBD1. Losses at the gene ends were 6 bases for V and 7 bases for J; bases not matched to a gene: 3. Germline lookup yields CDR1 LNHDA and CDR2 SQIVND (reference sequence). This CDR3 spans 13 amino acids. In DNA, the CDR3 is TGTGCCAGTAGCCCCAGGGGGAATTCACCCCTCCACTTT. Protein product: CASSPRGNSPLHF.

This clone was found once. The rearrangement links TRBV27 to TRBJ1-2; D call uncertain. Trimming pared 7 bases from V and 3 bases from J, leaving 9 bases between. The CDR3 is 12 amino acids. Germline values: CDR1 MNHEY, CDR2 SMNVEV (reference sequence). The DNA for the CDR3 is TGTGCCAGCAAGGAAGGAGACTATGGCTACACCTTC. Translating it yields CASKEGDYGYTF.

V gene TRBV6-1 combines with J gene TRBJ1-1; a weak D match, TRBD1 (5 bases). V lost 0 bases and J lost 2, with 7 bases in between. The CDR3 extends over 14 amino acids. Germline assignment: CDR1 MNHNS and CDR2 SASEGT. CDR3 nucleotides: TGTGCCAGCAGTGAAGCCGGGGGAAACACTGAAGCTTTCTTT. Translating it yields CASSEAGGNTEAFF.

This clone was recorded only once. The V and J genes are TRBV4-3 and TRBJ1-1; D may be TRBD1 (5 bases). The V gene lost 5 bases and the J gene lost 1 base, with 17 bases spanning the gap. There are 16 residues in the CDR3. The germline gives CDR1 LGHNA, CDR2 YSLEER. The CDR3 DNA is TGCGCCAGCAGCACCAACAGGTTGCCAGGGAACACTGAAGCTTTCTTT. It translates to CASSTNRLPGNTEAFF.

The chain employs TRBV30 and TRBJ1-6; 10 nucleotides line up with TRBD1. V shed 8 bases, J shed 6 bases, and the junction held 4 bases outside the gene matches. The CDR3 has 13 residues. Germline values: CDR1 GTSNPN, CDR2 SVGIG (reference sequence). CDR3 coding DNA: TGTGCCGGGGACAGGGGAGTTAATTCACCCCTCCACTTT. It codes for CAGDRGVNSPLHF. Based on the CDR3 plus reference TRBV30 and TRBJ1-6, the full variable domain is SQTIHQWPATLVQPVGSPLSLECTVEGTSNPNLYWYRQAAGRGLQLLFYSVGIGQISSEVPQNLSASRPQDRQFILSSKKLLLSDSGFYLCAGDRGVNSPLHFGNGTRLTVT.

The J gene is TRBJ1-1, the V gene TRBV19; D is uncertain. The CDR3 has 15 amino acids. The V gene lost 3 bases and the J gene lost 1 base, with 12 bases spanning the gap. Per germline, CDR1 LNHDA and CDR2 SQIVND (reference sequence). The CDR3 reads CASSIRLTENTEAFF. In DNA, the CDR3 is TGTGCCAGTAGTATCCGATTAACAGAGAACACTGAAGCTTTCTTT.

The chain recombines TRBV11-2 with TRBJ1-2; possibly TRBD1 for D (5 bases). CDR1 and CDR2 (germline): SGHAT, FQNNGV. Between the trimmed V and J ends, which lost 1 base and 3 bases, there was a span of 15 bases. The CDR3 runs to 16 residues. The DNA of the CDR3 is TGTGCCAGCAGCTTAGTAAGTTCAGGGAACGACTATGGCTACACCTTC. Translation gives CASSLVSSGNDYGYTF.

This clone was seen a single time. This chain links TRBV10-2 with TRBJ1-4, with a possible D match to TRBD1 (5 bases). Trimming left V 3 bases short and J 7 bases short, with 15 bases between. This CDR3 has 15 amino acids. Germline V lookup: CDR1 WSHSY, CDR2 SAAADI. The DNA of the CDR3 is TGCGCCAGCAGTGACGCGGGGGATGCGGGTGAAAAACTGTTTTTT. Residues: CASSDAGDAGEKLFF.

This sequence joins TRBV11-2 and TRBJ1-3; D is uncertain. This CDR3 is 17 amino acids long. Trimming removed 5 bases at V and 8 bases at J, with 25 bases between. Germline CDR1 and CDR2: SGHAT and FQNNGV. The CDR3: CASSRHLPAGKPDTIYF. The CDR3 DNA follows: TGTGCCAGCAGCCGGCATTTACCGGCCGGGAAGCCCGACACCATATATTTT. The variable domain in full, completed from reference TRBV11-2 and TRBJ1-3, reads EAGVAQSPRYKIIEKRQSVAFWCNPISGHATLYWYQQILGQGPKLLIQFQNNGVVDDSQLPKDRFSAERLKGVDSTLKIQPAKLEDSAVYLCASSRHLPAGKPDTIYFGEGSWLTVV.

This clone has a handful of counts. The V gene is TRBV5-1, the J gene TRBJ1-1; D uncertain. The CDR3 covers 15 residues. Germline loops: CDR1 SGHRS, CDR2 YFSETQ. V dropped 4 bases and J dropped 7 bases, with 20 bases sitting between them. CDR3 nucleotide sequence: TGCGCCAGCAGCCCGGCGGGTACTCCCGGGAGTGAAGCTTTCTTT. Amino acid sequence: CASSPAGTPGSEAFF.

V gene TRBV6-6 combines with J gene TRBJ1-6, with D possibly TRBD1 on 5 matching bases. CDR3 length: 15 residues. Trimming pared 0 bases from V and 9 bases from J, leaving 12 bases between. Germline-derived CDR1 and CDR2 are MNHNY and SVGAGI (reference sequence). The CDR3 region has the DNA TGTGCCAGCAGTTACTCGGAACAGGCGCGTTCACCCCTCCACTTT. Amino acids: CASSYSEQARSPLHF.

The chain carries TRBV7-8 and TRBJ1-1; no definite D call. Germline-derived CDR1 and CDR2 are SGHVS and FQNEAQ. Trimming shortened V by 2 bases and J by 1 base, and 14 bases separated the two germline ends. This CDR3 spans 16 amino acids. CDR3 residues: CASSLFVREANTEAFF. CDR3 in DNA: TGTGCCAGCAGCTTATTTGTTAGAGAGGCGAACACTGAAGCTTTCTTT.

This clone was recorded once. The chain recombines TRBV19 with TRBJ2-1; 9 nucleotides line up with TRBD2. Germline V gene lookup returns CDR1 LNHDA and CDR2 SQIVND (reference sequence). V lost 11 bases and J lost 6; bases outside the gene matches: 8. The CDR3 is 13 amino acids. In DNA form, the CDR3 reads TGTGCCGCGGCGGGGGGGCCGGGCAATGAGCAGTTCTTC. Residues: CAAAGGPGNEQFF.

This chain connects TRBV11-3 to TRBJ1-6; D gene unclear. The CDR3 contains 16 residues. V was pared by 5 bases and J by 14 bases, with 25 bases between. Germline CDR1 reads SGHNT; CDR2 reads YENEEA. The CDR3 is CASSPNFRLSTMSLHF. In DNA form, the CDR3 reads TGTGCCAGCAGCCCTAACTTCAGGTTGAGTACAATGTCCCTCCACTTT.

The CDR3 nucleotides read TGTGCCCCCGGTGGGGCGGGGGAAGATACGCAGTATTTT. Residues: CAPGGAGEDTQYF. The chain joins TRBV7-9 to TRBJ2-3; 7 bases are shared with TRBD2. Germline V lookup: CDR1 SEHNR, CDR2 FQNEAQ (reference sequence). CDR3 length equals 13 residues. Germline trimming cut 11 bases from V and 5 bases from J; bases unmatched to any gene: 10.

This clone was detected only once. This chain joins TRBV7-2 and TRBJ2-5; 13 bases are shared with TRBD2. CDR1 SGHTA and CDR2 FQGNSA come from the germline V gene. The CDR3 spans 17 residues. Trimming removed 5 bases from V and 2 bases from J; junction bases left unmatched: 8. The chain's CDR3 is CASSARLLAGGQETQYF. The CDR3 region has the DNA TGTGCCAGCAGCGCGCGTCTACTAGCGGGGGGGCAAGAGACCCAGTACTTC.

V and J are TRBV18 and TRBJ2-7; 13 nucleotides match TRBD2. Germline CDR1 is KGHSH and CDR2 is LQKENI. This CDR3 comprises 15 residues. With V trimmed by 6 bases and J by 7 bases, 9 bases remained unmatched. CDR3 protein: CASSTNGLAGVEQYV. Here the CDR3 DNA reads TGTGCCAGCTCCACTAACGGACTAGCGGGGGTTGAGCAGTACGTC.

In this sample, this clone turned up a few times. This chain uses TRBV7-2 with TRBJ1-1; 9 nucleotides line up with TRBD1. Germline V CDR1 and CDR2: SGHTA, FQGNSA. The ends lost 3 bases at V and 5 bases at J; junction bases unmatched: 4. The CDR3 is 14 residues long. DNA of the CDR3: TGTGCCAGCAGCTTGTACAGGGGGCGAACTGAAGCTTTCTTT. Residues: CASSLYRGRTEAFF.

V gene TRBV5-1 combines with J gene TRBJ1-6, with D unclear. Germline assignment: CDR1 SGHRS and CDR2 YFSETQ. CDR3 size: 13 residues. V was pared by 0 bases and J by 7 bases, with 5 bases between. Written as DNA, the CDR3 is TGCGCCAGCAGCTTGGACAGAAATTCACCCCTCCACTTT. Protein sequence: CASSLDRNSPLHF.

This clone has a handful of counts. The CDR3 loop reads CASSYLNQPQHF. CDR3 coding DNA: TGTGCCAGCAGCTATCTAAATCAGCCCCAGCATTTT. The chain carries TRBV27 and TRBJ1-5; D remains ambiguous. Per the germline V gene, CDR1 is MNHEY and CDR2 is SMNVEV (reference sequence). Deletions cut 6 bases from V and 4 bases from J, with 7 bases between. The CDR3 is 12 residues long.

The chain has TRBV4-2 and TRBJ1-4; D gene unclear. V was shortened by 1 base and J by 8 bases, with 20 bases between the two germline ends. The germline V gene encodes CDR1 LGHNA and CDR2 YNFKEQ. CDR3 size: 17 residues. CDR3: CASSQVAGRSEGEKLFF. The DNA of the CDR3 is TGTGCCAGCAGCCAAGTTGCTGGGCGGTCTGAGGGCGAAAAACTGTTTTTT.

In this sample, this clone turned up a few times. V usage is TRBV30 and J usage is TRBJ2-1; D perhaps matches TRBD1 (6 bases). The V gene's germline CDR1 is GTSNPN and CDR2 SVGIG (reference sequence). The CDR3 contains 13 residues. Trimming pared 0 bases from V and 8 bases from J, leaving 11 bases between. The CDR3 loop is CAWSVRDTYEQFF. The CDR3 DNA is TGTGCCTGGAGTGTAAGGGACACCTATGAGCAGTTCTTC.

The chain employs TRBV5-1 and TRBJ1-2; 7 bases match TRBD1. V trimming: 5 bases; J trimming: 4 bases; junction bases outside the gene matches: 11. The CDR3 has 15 amino acids. Germline loops: CDR1 SGHRS, CDR2 YFSETQ. The CDR3 DNA follows: TGCGCCAGCAGACCTGGGACAGAGGCTAGCTATGGCTACACCTTC. It is translated as CASRPGTEASYGYTF.

The rearrangement uses TRBV7-9 and TRBJ1-3; the D gene is possibly TRBD1 (5 bases). Trimming took off 6 bases at V and 8 bases at J, with 20 bases between the two ends. This CDR3 region has 15 residues. CDR1 and CDR2 (germline): SEHNR, FQNEAQ (reference sequence). Written as DNA, the CDR3 is TGTGCCAGCAGTTCCGGACGGGGGACCCCGGACACCATATATTTT. It yields the protein CASSSGRGTPDTIYF.

The chain carries TRBV19 and TRBJ1-2; the match to TRBD1 covers 7 bases. The J segment lost 8 bases and the V segment lost 5 bases, leaving 17 bases of the junction unmatched. Germline-derived CDR1 and CDR2 are LNHDA and SQIVND (reference sequence). This CDR3 is 16 amino acids long. CDR3 coding DNA: TGTGCCAGTAGTTCCCGGGACAGCGACATTATTTTGGGCTACACCTTC. Amino acid sequence: CASSSRDSDIILGYTF.

This chain links TRBV2 with TRBJ1-6; no firm D call. With 7 bases removed from V and 5 bases from J, the gap between germline ends came to 12 bases. The CDR3 runs to 14 residues. Per germline, CDR1 SNHLY and CDR2 FYNNEI. The chain's CDR3 is CASKETVDNSPLHF. The DNA of the CDR3 is TGTGCCAGCAAGGAAACAGTCGATAATTCACCCCTCCACTTT.